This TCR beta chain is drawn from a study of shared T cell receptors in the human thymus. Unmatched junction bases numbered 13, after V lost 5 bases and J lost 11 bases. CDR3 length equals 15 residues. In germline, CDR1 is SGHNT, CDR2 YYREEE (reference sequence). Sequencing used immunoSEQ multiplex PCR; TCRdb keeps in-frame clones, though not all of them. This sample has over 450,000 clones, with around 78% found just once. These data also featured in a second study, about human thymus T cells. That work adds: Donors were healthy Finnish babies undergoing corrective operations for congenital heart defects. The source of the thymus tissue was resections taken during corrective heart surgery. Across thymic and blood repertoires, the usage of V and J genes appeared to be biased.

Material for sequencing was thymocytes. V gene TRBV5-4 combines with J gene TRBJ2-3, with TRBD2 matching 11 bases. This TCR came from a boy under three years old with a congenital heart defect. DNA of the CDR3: TGTGCCAGCAGTCCCGGGACTAGCGGTACTTTTGGGCAGTATTTT. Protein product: CASSPGTSGTFGQYF.